This T cell receptor (beta chain) was sequenced for a study of blood T cell repertoires in COVID-19. V trimming: 3 bases; J trimming: 7 bases; junction bases outside the gene matches: 7. Germline CDR1 reads SNHLY; CDR2 reads FYNNEI. The CDR3 is 15 residues long. In the authors' methods: Scientists estimated how many nucleated cells there were by amplifying reference gene primers. TCRdb keeps only in-frame clones here, not all; method: immunoSEQ multiplex PCR. V and J calls plus clone size are reproduced from that table; the DNA served to infer D and trimming. The sample records about 47,000 clones, nearly 90% being singletons.

V gene TRBV2 combines with J gene TRBJ2-1; 9 bases match TRBD2. This TCR came from a man aged 50-59 years with active COVID-19. Sequencing was carried out using peripheral blood. Here the CDR3 reads CASSDLRGGANEQFF. Written as DNA, the CDR3 is TGTGCCAGCAGTGATCTTCGCGGGGGGGCAAATGAGCAGTTCTTC.